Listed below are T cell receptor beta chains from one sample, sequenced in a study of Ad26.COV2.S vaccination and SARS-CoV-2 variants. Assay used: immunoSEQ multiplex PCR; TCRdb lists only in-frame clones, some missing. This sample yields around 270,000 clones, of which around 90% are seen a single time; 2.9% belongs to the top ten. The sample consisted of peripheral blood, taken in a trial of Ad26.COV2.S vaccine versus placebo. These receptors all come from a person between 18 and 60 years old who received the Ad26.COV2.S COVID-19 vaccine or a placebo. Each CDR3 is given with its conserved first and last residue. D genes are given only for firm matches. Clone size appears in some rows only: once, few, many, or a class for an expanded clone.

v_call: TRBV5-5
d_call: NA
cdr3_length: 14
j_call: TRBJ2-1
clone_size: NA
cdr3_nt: TGTGCCAGCAGCTTCTTAGGGCCATACAATGAGCAGTTCTTC
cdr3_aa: CASSFLGPYNEQFF

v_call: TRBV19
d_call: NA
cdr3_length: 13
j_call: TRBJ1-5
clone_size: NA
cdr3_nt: TGTGCCAGTAGGGGGACGAGCAATCAGCCCCAGCATTTT
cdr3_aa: CASRGTSNQPQHF

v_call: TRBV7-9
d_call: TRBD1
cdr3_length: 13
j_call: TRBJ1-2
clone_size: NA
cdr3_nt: TGTGCCAGCAGCCTAAGGACAGGGTTTGGCTACACCTTC
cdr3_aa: CASSLRTGFGYTF

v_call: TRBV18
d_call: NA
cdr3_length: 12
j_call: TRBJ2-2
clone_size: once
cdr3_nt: TGTGCCAGCGGAAAACTAGAAGGGGAGCTGTTTTTT
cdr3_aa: CASGKLEGELFF

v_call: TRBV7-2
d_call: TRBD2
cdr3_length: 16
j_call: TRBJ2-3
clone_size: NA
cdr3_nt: TGTGCCAGCAGCTTAGCTTCGACTAGCGGGAGGGATACGCAGTATTTT
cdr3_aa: CASSLASTSGRDTQYF

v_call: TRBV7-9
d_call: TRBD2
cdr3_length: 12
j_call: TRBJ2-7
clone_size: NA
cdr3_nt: TGTGCCAGCAGCCCGGGGGGGAGCGAGCAGTACTTC
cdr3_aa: CASSPGGSEQYF

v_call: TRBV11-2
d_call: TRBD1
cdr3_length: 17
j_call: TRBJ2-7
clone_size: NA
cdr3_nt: TGTGCCAGCAGCTTAGGAAGTACGGGACAGGCCCTCTACGAGCAGTACTTC
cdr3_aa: CASSLGSTGQALYEQYF

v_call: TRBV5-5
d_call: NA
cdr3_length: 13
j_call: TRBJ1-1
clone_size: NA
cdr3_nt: TGTGCCAGCAGCTTGGCCTGGACAGCCGAAGCTTTCTTT
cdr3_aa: CASSLAWTAEAFF

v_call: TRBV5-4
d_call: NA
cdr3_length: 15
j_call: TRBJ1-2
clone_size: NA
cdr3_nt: TGTGCCAGCAGCTTGGTCGGCAGGGTGAACTATGGCTACACCTTC
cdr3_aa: CASSLVGRVNYGYTF

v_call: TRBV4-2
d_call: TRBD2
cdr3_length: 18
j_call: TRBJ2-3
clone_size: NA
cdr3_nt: TGTGCCAGCAGCCATACCGGGACTAGCGGGGGGGCAAGAGATACGCAGTATTTT
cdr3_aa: CASSHTGTSGGARDTQYF

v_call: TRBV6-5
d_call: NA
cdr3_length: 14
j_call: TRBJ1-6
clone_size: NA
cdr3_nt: TGTGCCAGCAGTTCCGGACAGTTGGGTTCACCCCTCCACTTT
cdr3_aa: CASSSGQLGSPLHF

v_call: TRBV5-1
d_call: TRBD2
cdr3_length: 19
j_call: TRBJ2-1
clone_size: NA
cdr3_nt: TGCGCCAGCAGCTCGGGCCGACAAAAGACTAGCGGGGGCAACAATGAGCAGTTCTTC
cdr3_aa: CASSSGRQKTSGGNNEQFF

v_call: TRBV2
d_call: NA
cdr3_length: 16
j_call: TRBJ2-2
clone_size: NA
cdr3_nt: TGTGCCAGCAGTGAACCTCGACGGGGGGCCGACGGGGAGCTGTTTTTT
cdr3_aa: CASSEPRRGADGELFF

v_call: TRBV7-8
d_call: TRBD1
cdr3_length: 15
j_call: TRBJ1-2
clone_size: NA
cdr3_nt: TGTGCCAGCAGCGTAAGGACAGGGTCGCTCTATGGCTACACCTTC
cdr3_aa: CASSVRTGSLYGYTF

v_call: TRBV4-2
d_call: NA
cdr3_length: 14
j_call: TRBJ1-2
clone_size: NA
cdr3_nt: TGTGCCAGCAGCCAAGAGGGAGGGGACTATGGCTACACCTTC
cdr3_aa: CASSQEGGDYGYTF

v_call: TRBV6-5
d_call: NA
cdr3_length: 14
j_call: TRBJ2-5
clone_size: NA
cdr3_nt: TGTGCCAGCAGTTACTCGTCACGGTCAGAGACCCAGTACTTC
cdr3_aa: CASSYSSRSETQYF

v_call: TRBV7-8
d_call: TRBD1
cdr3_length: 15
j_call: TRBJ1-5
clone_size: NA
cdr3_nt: TGTGCCAGCAGCCCCCAGGGACAGCGCAATCAGCCCCAGCATTTT
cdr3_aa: CASSPQGQRNQPQHF

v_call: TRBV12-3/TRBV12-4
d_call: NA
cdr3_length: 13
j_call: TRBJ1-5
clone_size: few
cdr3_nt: TGTGCCAGCAGTTTAAGCCGCAATCAGCCCCAGCATTTT
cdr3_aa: CASSLSRNQPQHF

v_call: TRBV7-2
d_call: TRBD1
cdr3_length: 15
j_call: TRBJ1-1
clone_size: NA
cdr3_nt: TGTGCCAGCAGGCCGGGACAGGGGGCCGGGACTGAAGCTTTCTTT
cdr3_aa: CASRPGQGAGTEAFF

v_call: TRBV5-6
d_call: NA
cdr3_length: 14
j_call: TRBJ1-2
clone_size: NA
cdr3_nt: TGTGCCAGCAGCCCGGGAGGGGTAATCTATGGCTACACCTTC
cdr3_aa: CASSPGGVIYGYTF

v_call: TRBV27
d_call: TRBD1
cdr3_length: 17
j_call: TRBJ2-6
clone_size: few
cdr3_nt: TGTGCCAGCAGTTATGGGGACAGCTACTCTGGGGCCAACGTCCTGACTTTC
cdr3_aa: CASSYGDSYSGANVLTF

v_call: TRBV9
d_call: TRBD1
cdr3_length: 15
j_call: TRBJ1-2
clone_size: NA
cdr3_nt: TGTGCCAGCACCCTCTATCGAACAGGGGTCTATGGCTACACCTTC
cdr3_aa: CASTLYRTGVYGYTF

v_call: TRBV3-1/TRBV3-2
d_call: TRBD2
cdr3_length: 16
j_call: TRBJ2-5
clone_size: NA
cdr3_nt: TGTGCCAGCAGCCAAGGACAGCGGGGGGGCCAAGAGACCCAGTACTTC
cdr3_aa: CASSQGQRGGQETQYF

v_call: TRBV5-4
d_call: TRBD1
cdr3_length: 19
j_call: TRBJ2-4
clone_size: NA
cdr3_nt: TGTGCCAGCAGCTTTGGGTCCGGACAGGGGGGGACAGCCAAAAACATTCAGTACTTC
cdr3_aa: CASSFGSGQGGTAKNIQYF

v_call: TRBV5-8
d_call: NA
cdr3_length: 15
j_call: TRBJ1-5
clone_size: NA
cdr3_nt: TGTGCCAGCAGCCTGACCGGAGGGAGCAATCAGCCCCAGCATTTT
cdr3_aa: CASSLTGGSNQPQHF

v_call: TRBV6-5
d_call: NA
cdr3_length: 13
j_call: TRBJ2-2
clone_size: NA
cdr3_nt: TGTGCCAGCAGAAGACCGTACACCGGGGAGCTGTTTTTT
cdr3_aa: CASRRPYTGELFF

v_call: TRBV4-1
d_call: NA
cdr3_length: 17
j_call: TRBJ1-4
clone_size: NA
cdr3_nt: TGCGCCAGCAGCCAAGGACAGAGACTTGCAACTAATGAAAAACTGTTTTTT
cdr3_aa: CASSQGQRLATNEKLFF

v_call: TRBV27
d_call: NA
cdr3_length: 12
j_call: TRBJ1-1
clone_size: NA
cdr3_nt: TGTGCCAGCGGACACTTGAACACTGAAGCTTTCTTT
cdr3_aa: CASGHLNTEAFF

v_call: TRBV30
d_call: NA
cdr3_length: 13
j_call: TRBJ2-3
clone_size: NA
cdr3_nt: TGTGCCTGGACCCCCCTGCCGGGAGATACGCAGTATTTT
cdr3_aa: CAWTPLPGDTQYF

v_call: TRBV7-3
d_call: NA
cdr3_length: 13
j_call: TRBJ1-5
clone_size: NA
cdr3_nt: TGTGCCAGCAGCTTAGGGCCCAATCAGCCCCAGCATTTT
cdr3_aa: CASSLGPNQPQHF

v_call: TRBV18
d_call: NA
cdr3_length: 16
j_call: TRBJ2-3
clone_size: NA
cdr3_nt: TGTGCCAGCTCACCACGCCGCCAAGGGGGCACAGATACGCAGTATTTT
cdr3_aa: CASSPRRQGGTDTQYF

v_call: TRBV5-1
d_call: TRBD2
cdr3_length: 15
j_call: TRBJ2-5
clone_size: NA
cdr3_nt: TGCGCCAGCAGCAGAGGGACTAGCGGGCAAGAGACCCAGTACTTC
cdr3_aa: CASSRGTSGQETQYF

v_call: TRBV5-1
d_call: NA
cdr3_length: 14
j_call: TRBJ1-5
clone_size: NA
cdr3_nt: TGCGCCAGCAGCTTGTTTAGCGGCAATCAGCCCCAGCATTTT
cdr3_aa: CASSLFSGNQPQHF

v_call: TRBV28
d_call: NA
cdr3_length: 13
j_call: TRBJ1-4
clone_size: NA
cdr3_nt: TGTGCCAGCAGTGGGGTGGTCGGGAAAAAACTGTTTTTT
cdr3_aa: CASSGVVGKKLFF

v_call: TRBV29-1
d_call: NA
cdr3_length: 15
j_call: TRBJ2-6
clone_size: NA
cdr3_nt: TGCAGCGTTGAAGATATGGCAGCTGGGGCCAACGTCCTGACTTTC
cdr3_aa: CSVEDMAAGANVLTF

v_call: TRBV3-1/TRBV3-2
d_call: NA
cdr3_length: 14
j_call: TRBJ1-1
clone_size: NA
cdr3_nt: TGTGCCAGCAGCCAACGGGGGGCGAACACTGAAGCTTTCTTT
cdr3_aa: CASSQRGANTEAFF

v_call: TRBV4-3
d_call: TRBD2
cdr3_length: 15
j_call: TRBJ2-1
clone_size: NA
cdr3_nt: TGCGCCAGCAGCCAGGGACTAGCGGATTACAATGAGCAGTTCTTC
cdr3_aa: CASSQGLADYNEQFF

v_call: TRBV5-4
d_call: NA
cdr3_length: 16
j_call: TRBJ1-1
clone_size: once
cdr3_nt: TGTGCCAGCAGCTTGGGAGGTTATACTTTGAACACTGAAGCTTTCTTT
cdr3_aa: CASSLGGYTLNTEAFF

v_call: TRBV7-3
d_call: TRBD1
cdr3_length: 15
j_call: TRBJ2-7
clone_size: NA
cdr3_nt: TGTGCCAGCAGCATCGGACAGGGGCCCCCATACGAGCAGTACTTC
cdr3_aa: CASSIGQGPPYEQYF

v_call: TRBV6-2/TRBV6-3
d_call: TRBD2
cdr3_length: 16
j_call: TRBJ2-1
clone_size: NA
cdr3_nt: TGTGCCAGCAGTTACTCTCTAGCGGGAGGCGCCAATGAGCAGTTCTTC
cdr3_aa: CASSYSLAGGANEQFF

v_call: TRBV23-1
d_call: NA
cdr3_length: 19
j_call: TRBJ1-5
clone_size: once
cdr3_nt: TGCGCCAGCAGTCAATCGGAGCGGGAGATAGAAGTCGGCAATCAGCCCCAGCATTTT
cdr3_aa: CASSQSEREIEVGNQPQHF

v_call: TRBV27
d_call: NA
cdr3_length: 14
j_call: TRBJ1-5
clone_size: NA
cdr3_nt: TGTGCCAGCAGTTTTGGGGGGAGCGCTCAGCCCCAGCATTTT
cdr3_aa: CASSFGGSAQPQHF

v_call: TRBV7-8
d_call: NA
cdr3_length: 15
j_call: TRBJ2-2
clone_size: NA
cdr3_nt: TGTGCCAGCAGCTCGGGACCTAAGATTCCGGGGGAGCTGTTTTTT
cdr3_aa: CASSSGPKIPGELFF

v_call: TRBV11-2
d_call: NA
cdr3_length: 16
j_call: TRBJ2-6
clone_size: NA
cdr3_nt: TGTGCCAGCAGGTCATTGAGGTCTTCAGGGGCCAACGTCCTGACTTTC
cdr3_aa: CASRSLRSSGANVLTF

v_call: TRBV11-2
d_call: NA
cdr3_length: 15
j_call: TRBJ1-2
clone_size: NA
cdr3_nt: TGTGCCAGCAGCTTGTGGGGGGTCAGCGACTATGGCTACACCTTC
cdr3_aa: CASSLWGVSDYGYTF

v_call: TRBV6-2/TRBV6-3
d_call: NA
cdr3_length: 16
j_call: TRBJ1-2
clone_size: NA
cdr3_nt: TGTGCCAGCAGTTACAGCGGGGCCCGGCGATTGTACGGCTACACCTTC
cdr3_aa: CASSYSGARRLYGYTF

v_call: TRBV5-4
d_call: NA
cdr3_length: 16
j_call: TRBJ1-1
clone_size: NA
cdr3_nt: TGTGCCAGCAGCGACCAGGAAGGACTAGGGGCCACTGAAGCTTTCTTT
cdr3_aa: CASSDQEGLGATEAFF

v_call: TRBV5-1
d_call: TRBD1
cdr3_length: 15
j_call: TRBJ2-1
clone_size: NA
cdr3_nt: TGCGCCAGCAGCTTGACAGGGGGTGGTCACAATGAGCAGTTCTTC
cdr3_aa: CASSLTGGGHNEQFF

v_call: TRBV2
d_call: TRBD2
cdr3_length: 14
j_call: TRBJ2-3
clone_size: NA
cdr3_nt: TGTGCCAGCAGGGAACTAGCGACCACAGATACGCAGTATTTT
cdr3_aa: CASRELATTDTQYF

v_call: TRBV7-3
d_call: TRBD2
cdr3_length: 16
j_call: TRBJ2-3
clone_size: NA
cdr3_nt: TGTGCCAGCAGCCCAGATTCTAGCGGTAGCACAGATACGCAGTATTTT
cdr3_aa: CASSPDSSGSTDTQYF

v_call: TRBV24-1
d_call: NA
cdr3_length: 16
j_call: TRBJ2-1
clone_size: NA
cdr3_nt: TGTGCCACCAGTGACTCCCGGGTTGGCTCCTACAATGAGCAGTTCTTC
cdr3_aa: CATSDSRVGSYNEQFF

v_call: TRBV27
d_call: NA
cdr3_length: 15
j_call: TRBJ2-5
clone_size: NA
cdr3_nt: TGTGCCAGCAGTTTCCTCGGGACCATCCAAGAGACCCAGTACTTC
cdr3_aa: CASSFLGTIQETQYF

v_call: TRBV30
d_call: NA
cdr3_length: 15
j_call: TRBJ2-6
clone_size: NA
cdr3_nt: TGTGCCTGGAGTGACGGCCCCTCTGGGGCCAACGTCCTGACTTTC
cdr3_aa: CAWSDGPSGANVLTF

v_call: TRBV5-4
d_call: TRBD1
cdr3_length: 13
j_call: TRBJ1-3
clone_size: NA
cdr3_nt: TGTGCCAGCAGTCCCACAGGGGGTTACACCATATATTTT
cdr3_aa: CASSPTGGYTIYF

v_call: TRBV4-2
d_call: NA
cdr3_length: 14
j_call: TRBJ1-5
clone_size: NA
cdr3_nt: TGTGCCAGCAGCCAAGTGAAGGGTGATCAGCCCCAGCATTTT
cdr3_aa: CASSQVKGDQPQHF

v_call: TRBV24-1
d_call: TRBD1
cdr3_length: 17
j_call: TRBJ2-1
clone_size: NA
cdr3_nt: TGTGCCACCAGTGATTCTCCGGGACAGGGTATTCTCGGTGAGCAGTTCTTC
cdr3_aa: CATSDSPGQGILGEQFF

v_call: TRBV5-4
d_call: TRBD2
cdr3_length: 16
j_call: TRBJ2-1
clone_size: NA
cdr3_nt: TGTGCCAGCAGTTTACCCTCTAGCGGGGCCTACAATGAGCAGTTCTTC
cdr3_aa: CASSLPSSGAYNEQFF

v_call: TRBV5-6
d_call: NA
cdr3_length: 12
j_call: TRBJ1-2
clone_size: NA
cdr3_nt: TGTGCCAGCAGCTCGCGCAGGGATGGCTACACCTTC
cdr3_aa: CASSSRRDGYTF

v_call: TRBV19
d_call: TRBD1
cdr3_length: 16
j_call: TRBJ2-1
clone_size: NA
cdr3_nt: TGTGCCAGTAGTGCCGGCGATGGACAGGTGAGGAATGAGCAGTTCTTC
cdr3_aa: CASSAGDGQVRNEQFF